The entry below describes one TCR beta chain. The antigen is not known. With 60 Vbeta and 13 Jbeta primers, the PCR was carried out. Per the original data handling: An analysis that came later counted tens of millions of unique TCR beta chains, around 10 million shared. Profiled with immunoSEQ multiplex PCR; TCRdb holds only in-frame clones, not every one. The V and J calls and the clone size are those of that table, but D and trimming were determined from the DNA. The sample holds over 80,000 clones; around 81% are singletons and the top ten take under 5.5%. The record originates from a study of cytomegalovirus exposure and HLA in healthy donors. Study results and limitations: TRBV6-2, TRBV6-3 and some other V segments were unresolvable in 87-base-pair reads. Investigators reported fewer than 200 TCR beta chains as tied to cytomegalovirus. The classifier reportedly diagnosed cytomegalovirus status with high specificity and sensitivity.

The CDR3 has 17 residues. The germline gives CDR1 PRHDT, CDR2 FYEKMQ (reference sequence). Trimming took 4 bases from V and 5 from J, leaving 22 bases between them. The genes are TRBV13 and TRBJ2-3; tentative D call: TRBD2 (6 bases). This TCR was sampled from a man aged 35-49 years in good health and CMV-seropositive. Material: PBMCs. The chain's CDR3 is CASSSPAGGRGGDTQYF. CDR3 coding DNA: TGTGCCAGCAGCTCCCCCGCCGGGGGTCGAGGTGGAGATACGCAGTATTTT.